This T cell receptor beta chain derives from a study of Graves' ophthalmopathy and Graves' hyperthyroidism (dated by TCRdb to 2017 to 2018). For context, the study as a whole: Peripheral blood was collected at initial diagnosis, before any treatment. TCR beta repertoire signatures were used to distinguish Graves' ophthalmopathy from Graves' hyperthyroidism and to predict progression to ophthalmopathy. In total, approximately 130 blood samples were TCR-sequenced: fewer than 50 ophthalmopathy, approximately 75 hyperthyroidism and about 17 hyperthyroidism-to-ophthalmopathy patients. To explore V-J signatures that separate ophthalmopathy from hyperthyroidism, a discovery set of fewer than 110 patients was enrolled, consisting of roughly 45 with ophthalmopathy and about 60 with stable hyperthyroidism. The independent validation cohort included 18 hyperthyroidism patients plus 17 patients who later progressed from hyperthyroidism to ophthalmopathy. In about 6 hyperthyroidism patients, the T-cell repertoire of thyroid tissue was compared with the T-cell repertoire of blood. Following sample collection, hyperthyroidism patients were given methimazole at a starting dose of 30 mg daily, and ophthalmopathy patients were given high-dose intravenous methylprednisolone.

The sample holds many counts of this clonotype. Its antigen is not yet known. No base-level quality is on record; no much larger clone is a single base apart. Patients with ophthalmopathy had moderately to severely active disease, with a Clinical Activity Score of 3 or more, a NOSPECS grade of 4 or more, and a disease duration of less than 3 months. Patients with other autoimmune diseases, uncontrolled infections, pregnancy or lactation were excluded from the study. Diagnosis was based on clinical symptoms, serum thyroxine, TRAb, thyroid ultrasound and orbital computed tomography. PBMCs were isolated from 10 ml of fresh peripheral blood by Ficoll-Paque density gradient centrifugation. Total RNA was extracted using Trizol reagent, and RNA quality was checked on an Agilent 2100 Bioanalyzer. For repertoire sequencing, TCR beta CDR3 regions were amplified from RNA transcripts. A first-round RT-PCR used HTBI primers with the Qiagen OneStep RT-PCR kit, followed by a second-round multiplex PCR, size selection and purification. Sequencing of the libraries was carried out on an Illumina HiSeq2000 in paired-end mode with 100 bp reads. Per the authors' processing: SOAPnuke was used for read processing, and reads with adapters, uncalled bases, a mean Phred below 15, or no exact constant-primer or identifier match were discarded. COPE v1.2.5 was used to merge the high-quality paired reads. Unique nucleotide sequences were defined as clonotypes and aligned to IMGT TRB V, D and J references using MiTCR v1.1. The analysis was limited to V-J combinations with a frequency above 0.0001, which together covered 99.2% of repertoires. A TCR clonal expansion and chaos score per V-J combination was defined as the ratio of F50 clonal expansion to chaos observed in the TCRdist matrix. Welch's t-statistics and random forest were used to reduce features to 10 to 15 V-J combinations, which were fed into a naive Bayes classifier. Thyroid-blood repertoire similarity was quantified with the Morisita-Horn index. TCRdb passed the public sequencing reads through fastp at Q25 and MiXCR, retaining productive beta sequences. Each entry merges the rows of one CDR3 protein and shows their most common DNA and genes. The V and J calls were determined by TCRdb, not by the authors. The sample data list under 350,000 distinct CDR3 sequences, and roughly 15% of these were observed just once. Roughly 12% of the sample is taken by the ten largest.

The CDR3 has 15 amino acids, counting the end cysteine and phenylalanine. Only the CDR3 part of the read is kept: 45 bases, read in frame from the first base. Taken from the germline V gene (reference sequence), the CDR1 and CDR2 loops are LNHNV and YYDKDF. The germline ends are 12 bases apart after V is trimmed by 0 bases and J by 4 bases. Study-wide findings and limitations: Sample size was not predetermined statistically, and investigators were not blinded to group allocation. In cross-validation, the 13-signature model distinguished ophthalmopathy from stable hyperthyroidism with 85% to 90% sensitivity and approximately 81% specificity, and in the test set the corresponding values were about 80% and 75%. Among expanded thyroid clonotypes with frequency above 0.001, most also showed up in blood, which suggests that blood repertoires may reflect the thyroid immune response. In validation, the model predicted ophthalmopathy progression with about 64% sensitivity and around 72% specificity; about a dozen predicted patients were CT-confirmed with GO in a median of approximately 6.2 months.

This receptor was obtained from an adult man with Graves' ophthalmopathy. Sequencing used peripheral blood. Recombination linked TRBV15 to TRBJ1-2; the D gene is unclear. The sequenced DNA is TGTGCCACCAGCAGAGATCGAGCAGGCACCTATGGCTACACCTTC. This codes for CATSRDRAGTYGYTF. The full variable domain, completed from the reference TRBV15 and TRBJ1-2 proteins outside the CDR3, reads DAMVIQNPRYQVTQFGKPVTLSCSQTLNHNVMYWYQQKSSQAPKLLFHYYDKDFNNEADTPDNFQSRRPNTSFCFLDIRSPGLGDTAMYLCATSRDRAGTYGYTFGSGTRLTVV.